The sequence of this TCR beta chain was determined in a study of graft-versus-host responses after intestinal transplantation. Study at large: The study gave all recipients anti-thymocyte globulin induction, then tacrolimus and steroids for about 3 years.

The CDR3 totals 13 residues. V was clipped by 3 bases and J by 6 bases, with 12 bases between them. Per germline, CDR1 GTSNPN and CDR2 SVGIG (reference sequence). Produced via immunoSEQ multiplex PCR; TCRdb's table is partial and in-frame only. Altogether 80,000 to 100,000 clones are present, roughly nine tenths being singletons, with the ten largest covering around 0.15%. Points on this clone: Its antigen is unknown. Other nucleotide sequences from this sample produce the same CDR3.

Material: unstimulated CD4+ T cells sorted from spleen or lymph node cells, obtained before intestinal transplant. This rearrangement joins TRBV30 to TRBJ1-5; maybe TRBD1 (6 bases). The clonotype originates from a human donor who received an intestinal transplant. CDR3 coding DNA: TGTGCCTGGAGCGCAGGGGTAGGTCAGCCCCAGCATTTT. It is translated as CAWSAGVGQPQHF.